This T cell receptor (beta chain) was sequenced for a study of shared clonotypes between healthy human individuals. Study overall: Three plates each covered CD4 naive and memory; CD8 naive two, CD8 memory one. Study results and caveats: Sampling covered nothing but blood. Tissue TCR repertoires likely differ from those found in blood. Some clonotypes were shared by all four sorted-subset donors, while others were not shared. The non-shared ones had lower generation probabilities than the shared ones.

Measured with immunoSEQ multiplex PCR; TCRdb has only the in-frame clones, and not every one. The table has roughly 2 million clones, roughly 94% seen once. Positively selected for CCR7, the CD45RO-negative cells used as naive CD8 cells excluded terminally differentiated effector memory CD45RA+ cells. Among the donors, all were Caucasian adults who lived in Nashville, Tennessee. Concerning this clone: Antigen unknown.

Germline V lookup: CDR1 SEHNR, CDR2 FQNEAQ (reference sequence). V was pared by 5 bases and J by 0 bases, with 8 bases between. The CDR3 runs 14 residues. The clonotype comes from a man in his late teens or twenties in good health. This rearrangement joins TRBV7-9 to TRBJ2-1; unclear D gene. The sequenced material came from naive CD8+ T cells sorted from blood. CDR3 bases: TGTGCCAGCAGCCCGATTAGCTCCTACAATGAGCAGTTCTTC. Translated, it gives CASSPISSYNEQFF.